The TCR beta chain under discussion was sequenced for a study of shared clonotypes between healthy human individuals. CDR3 size: 15 residues. From germline, CDR1 is MNHEY and CDR2 SMNVEV (reference sequence). V was pared by 4 bases and J by 6 bases, with 8 bases of the junction left unmatched. Using immunoSEQ multiplex PCR, the repertoire was profiled, and TCRdb retains in-frame clones only, with some absent. This table has around 2.1 million clones, 90% to 96% appearing once. Sequencing input: naive CD4+ T cells sorted from blood. Sample subset: CD45RA+ positively selected. This receptor was obtained from a man between 18 and 35 years old in good health. V and J are TRBV27 and TRBJ1-4; TRBD1 aligns across 7 bases. The CDR3 bases are TGTGCCAGCAGTTCGGGAGGACAGGAGGATGAAAAACTGTTTTTT. Protein product: CASSSGGQEDEKLFF. Together with reference TRBV27 and TRBJ1-4, the CDR3 gives the full variable domain: EAQVTQNPRYLITVTGKKLTVTCSQNMNHEYMSWYRQDPGLGLRQIYYSMNVEVTDKGDVPEGYKVSRKEKRNFPLILESPSPNQTSLYFCASSSGGQEDEKLFFGSGTQLSVL.